The clone carrying this TCR beta chain was found once. No antigen is known for it. V was shortened by 4 bases and J by 1 base, with 7 bases between the two germline ends. CDR3 length equals 13 residues. Looked up from germline, CDR1 is SNHLY and CDR2 is FYNNEI. The data were obtained in a study of T cells in Graves' hyperthyroidism and ophthalmopathy. Study-level background: Peripheral blood specimens were obtained at initial diagnosis, prior to any treatment.

Whole-study results and caveats: Blood held most thyroid clonotypes expanded above 0.001 frequency.

Authors of the study amplified TCR beta CDR3 regions from RNA transcripts. The TCR CDR3 first-round RT-PCR relied on the HTBI primer set. TCRdb re-analysed the multiplex PCR reads in MiXCR, keeping a single row per CDR3 protein. The table lists 34,000 or so distinct CDR3 sequences, 52% of them singletons. Sequenced material: blood. This sequence originates from a woman between 35 and 50 years old with Graves' ophthalmopathy. The rearrangement uses TRBV2 and TRBJ1-1; possibly TRBD1 for D (5 bases). Here the CDR3 reads CASSGGGNTEAFF. In DNA form, the CDR3 reads TGTGCCAGCAGTGGGGGGGGGAACACTGAAGCTTTCTTT.